The 5 T cell receptor beta chains reported below all come from one sample, sequenced in a study of T cells in Graves' hyperthyroidism and ophthalmopathy. TCR beta CDR3 sequences were amplified from RNA transcripts. First-round RT-PCR with HTBI primers amplified the TCR CDR3 region. TCRdb re-analysed the multiplex PCR reads in MiXCR, keeping a single row per CDR3 protein. In the table there are about 500,000 distinct CDR3 sequences, 40% to 50% of which are singletons. Sequencing input: peripheral blood or thyroid tissue (not recorded which). The receptor set was obtained from an adult woman with Graves' disease, either hyperthyroidism or ophthalmopathy (not recorded which).

At least ten counts were recorded for this clonotype. This chain uses TRBV29-1 with TRBJ1-2; D is possibly TRBD1 (6 bases). Trimming cost V 4 bases and J 0 bases, with 12 bases left between them. CDR3 size: 14 residues. Germline loops: CDR1 SQVTM, CDR2 ANQGSEA. This CDR3 reads CSVVRGGANYGYTF. CDR3 sequence (DNA): TGCAGCGTTGTTAGAGGGGGGGCTAACTATGGCTACACCTTC.

V gene TRBV9 combines with J gene TRBJ1-5; D unclear. Deletions cut 4 bases from V and 1 base from J, with 9 bases between. The CDR3 is 14 amino acids. CDR1 and CDR2 (germline): SGDLS, YYNGEE. The CDR3 nucleotides read TGTGCCAGCAGCCGAGTCCAGAGCAATCAGCCCCAGCATTTT. It yields the protein CASSRVQSNQPQHF.

The rearrangement uses TRBV7-2 and TRBJ1-2; 7 bases line up with TRBD1. This CDR3 comprises 16 residues. Germline values: CDR1 SGHTA, CDR2 FQGNSA. Unmatched junction bases numbered 13, after V lost 1 base and J lost 8 bases. CDR3 DNA: TGTGCCAGCAGCTTAGAACCCGGGACAGATGGTAGCGGCTACACCTTC. Translating gives CASSLEPGTDGSGYTF.

This chain uses TRBV7-6 with TRBJ2-5, with TRBD2 identical over 7 bases. Germline V gene data show CDR1 as SGHVS and CDR2 as FNYEAQ. J gave up 5 bases and V 7 bases, and 10 bases lay outside the gene matches. The CDR3 length is 14 residues. CDR3 amino acids: CASTPRTSRETQYF. The CDR3 nucleotides read TGTGCCAGCACCCCCCGGACTAGTAGGGAGACCCAGTACTTC. Supplemented by reference TRBV7-6 and TRBJ2-5, the full variable domain reads GAGVSQSPRYKVTKRGQDVALRCDPISGHVSLYWYRQALGQGPEFLTYFNYEAQQDKSGLPNDRFSAERPEGSISTLTIQRTEQRDSAMYRCASTPRTSRETQYFGPGTRLLVL.

In its sample, this clonotype was seen a few times. The V call is TRBV20-1, the J call TRBJ2-5; 8 nucleotides line up with TRBD1. CDR1 DFQATT and CDR2 SNEGSKA come from the germline V gene (reference sequence). V was pared by 2 bases and J by 9 bases, with 8 bases of the junction left unmatched. The CDR3 totals 13 residues. The CDR3 here is CSARNRGNQPQYF. For the CDR3, the DNA is TGCAGTGCTAGAAACAGGGGGAATCAGCCCCAGTACTTC.